The 8 T cell receptor beta chains presented below share a single source sample, sequenced in a study of PD-1 blockade in classical Hodgkin lymphoma. The assay was immunoSEQ multiplex PCR, and TCRdb's table has in-frame clones only and misses some. The table has 55,000 to 75,000 clones, about two thirds seen once. Brentuximab vedotin exposure varied among the patients, all of whom had relapsed after autologous stem cell transplantation. The sequencing used peripheral blood mononuclear cells (PBMCs), collected before the second cycle of nivolumab. All receptors derive from a human donor with classical Hodgkin lymphoma.

The table lists this clone with many counts. The chain links TRBV5-4 to TRBJ2-7; TRBD2 matches 12 bases. With V trimmed by 3 bases and J by 3 bases, 4 bases remained unmatched. In germline, CDR1 is SGHNT, CDR2 YYREEE (reference sequence). The CDR3 runs to 15 residues. The CDR3 loop is CASSSRTSGNYEQYF. CDR3 nucleotide sequence: TGTGCCAGCAGCTCCCGGACTAGCGGGAACTACGAGCAGTACTTC.

V gene TRBV27 combines with J gene TRBJ2-4; no definite D call. The germline V and J ends were trimmed by 0 bases and 2 bases, with 5 bases remaining between them. Looked up from germline, CDR1 is MNHEY and CDR2 is SMNVEV (reference sequence). This CDR3 has 14 residues. The CDR3 here is CASSLSGTKNIQYF. The CDR3, as DNA: TGTGCCAGCAGTTTATCGGGGACCAAAAACATTCAGTACTTC.

The DNA for the CDR3 is TGTGCCAGCAGTTTTGGGACAGAAGAGACCCAGTACTTC. Its protein product is CASSFGTEETQYF. The genes are TRBV6-1 and TRBJ2-5, with 7 bases matching TRBD1. CDR1 and CDR2 from the germline V gene are MNHNS and SASEGT. V was clipped by 5 bases and J by 3 bases; unmatched bases: 3. The CDR3 is 13 residues long.

The chain is built from TRBV10-1 and TRBJ2-2; D ambiguous. This CDR3 is 15 amino acids long. V gave up 0 bases and J gave up 6 bases, with 11 bases separating them. Germline V gene data show CDR1 as WNHNN and CDR2 as SYGVQD (reference sequence). The CDR3 nucleotides are TGCGCCAGCAGTGAGTCGAGCAGGCCCCCCGGGGAGCTGTTTTTT. Amino acids: CASSESSRPPGELFF.

This sequence joins TRBV27 and TRBJ2-7; either TRBD1 or TRBD2 may supply D (5 bases each). V was trimmed by 11 bases and J by 0 bases, leaving 11 bases between them. Per germline, CDR1 MNHEY and CDR2 SMNVEV (reference sequence). This CDR3 is 12 amino acids long. The CDR3 nucleotides are TGTGCCTCGGGGCTTACCTCCTACGAGCAGTACTTC. This encodes CASGLTSYEQYF.

The rearrangement joins TRBV10-3 to TRBJ1-6; 8 positions match TRBD1. This CDR3 is 21 amino acids long. V lost 8 bases and J lost 0; bases outside the gene matches: 21. Germline values: CDR1 ENHRY, CDR2 SYGVKD. DNA for the CDR3: TGTGCCATCCCTCCCCTGCAGGGACAGGAGAATGGTAGCTCCTATAATTCACCCCTCCACTTT. Translation: CAIPPLQGQENGSSYNSPLHF.

This chain uses TRBV18 with TRBJ1-1, with D unclear. Trimming left V 3 bases short and J 6 bases short, with 11 bases between. The CDR3 runs 13 residues. Germline lookup yields CDR1 KGHSH and CDR2 LQKENI. The CDR3 nucleotides are TGTGCCAGCTCACCTTCGGGAGGACCTGAAGCTTTCTTT. It encodes CASSPSGGPEAFF.

With respect to this clone: A junction boundary mismatches the germline segment, possibly from a read error. This chain joins TRBV28 and TRBJ1-1; D possibly corresponds to TRBD1 (6 bases). Germline CDR1 is MDHEN and CDR2 is SYDVKM. The length of the CDR3 is 14 residues. The CDR3 DNA follows: TGTGCCAGCCCCCCCCCTAGGGGGAACGCTGAAGCTTTCTTT. Translated, it gives CASPPPRGNAEAFF.